This passage covers 2 T cell receptor beta chains from one sample sequenced in a study of shared clonotypes between healthy human individuals. This table comes from immunoSEQ multiplex PCR, and its TCRdb copy is limited to in-frame clones, with some not included. The table includes 530,000 or so clones, about 80% detected once. Source material: PBMCs. The receptors derive from a woman aged 40 to 49 in good health. Some clones in this sample may be carry-over from other donors' samples.

The chain recombines TRBV11-2 with TRBJ2-1; possible D gene TRBD2, 6 bases. Trimming took off 8 bases at V and 4 bases at J, with 15 bases between the two ends. The germline gives CDR1 SGHAT, CDR2 FQNNGV. The CDR3 totals 14 residues. CDR3 nucleotide sequence: TGTGCCAGCGCGGTAGGAGGGACTTACAATGAGCAGTTCTTC. Its protein is CASAVGGTYNEQFF.

The gene calls are TRBV4-1 and TRBJ2-7; no reliable D call. Looked up from germline, CDR1 is MGHRA and CDR2 is YSYEKL. Trimming pared 4 bases from V and 3 bases from J, leaving 13 bases between. The CDR3 consists of 14 residues. The CDR3 here is CASSPPGKGYEQYF. The CDR3 DNA reads TGCGCCAGCAGCCCACCTGGGAAGGGCTACGAGCAGTACTTC.